This T cell receptor (beta chain) is from a study of shared clonotypes between healthy human individuals. Study observations and caveats: Sharing across four donors was seen in roughly 5% of naive CD4 clonotypes.

As regards this clone: Its antigen is not identified. In the same sample, other DNA sequences code for this CDR3.

For each subset, genomic DNA was distributed in equal portions over several immunoSEQ plates. Libraries were prepared by immunoSEQ multiplex PCR; TCRdb keeps only in-frame clonotypes and omits some of them. The table includes a few million clones, over 85% detected once. J was trimmed by 4 bases and V by 0 bases; bases with no gene match: 3. The CDR3 spans 15 residues. Germline V gives CDR1 SGHRS, CDR2 YFSETQ. The chain is built from TRBV5-1 and TRBJ2-1, with 8 bases fitting TRBD2. The clonotype comes from a man between 18 and 29 years old in good health. Sequenced material: naive CD4+ T cells sorted from blood. Noted subset: CD45RA+ positively selected. The CDR3 DNA reads as TGCGCCAGCAGCTTGGGGCTAGCGGGTTACAATGAGCAGTTCTTC. Encoded protein: CASSLGLAGYNEQFF.